These 18 T cell receptor beta chains originate from one sample sequenced in a study of blood T cell repertoires in COVID-19. Measured with immunoSEQ multiplex PCR; TCRdb has only the in-frame clones, and not every one. The sample consists of about 110,000 clones, around 81% of them appearing once. Specimen: peripheral blood. Source of these receptors: a woman in her sixties or seventies with acute or convalescent COVID-19.

This clone was counted a few times. This chain connects TRBV7-3 to TRBJ1-6, with 7 bases fitting TRBD1. The CDR3 spans 14 residues. Germline V gene data show CDR1 as SGHTA and CDR2 as FQGTGA. The V segment lost 3 bases and the J segment 9 bases; nucleotides outside the gene matches: 5. Here the CDR3 reads CASSFTGAGSPLHF. In DNA form, the CDR3 reads TGTGCCAGCAGCTTTACAGGGGCGGGTTCACCCCTCCACTTT. Full variable domain (missing parts from reference TRBV7-3 and TRBJ1-6): GAGVSQTPSNKVTEKGKYVELRCDPISGHTALYWYRQSLGQGPEFLIYFQGTGAADDSGLPNDRFFAVRPEGSVSTLKIQRTERGDSAVYLCASSFTGAGSPLHFGNGTRLTVT.

The CDR3 coding sequence is TGTGCCAGCTCACCCCGGACTAGCGGGGGCACAGATACGCAGTATTTT. Amino acid sequence: CASSPRTSGGTDTQYF. The chain recombines TRBV18 with TRBJ2-3; 12 bases map to TRBD2. Unmatched junction bases numbered 2, after V lost 3 bases and J lost 1 base. The CDR3 extends over 16 amino acids. Germline assignment: CDR1 KGHSH and CDR2 LQKENI.

The CDR3 spells CASSPRTGANVLTF. The DNA for the CDR3 is TGTGCCAGCAGCCCCCGTACTGGGGCCAACGTCCTGACTTTC. This rearrangement joins TRBV7-3 to TRBJ2-6; the D is unclear. CDR3 length: 14 amino acids. V lost 5 bases and J lost 2, with 7 bases in between. CDR1 is SGHTA and CDR2 is FQGTGA in the germline V gene.

V is TRBV5-1 and J is TRBJ1-6, with 7 positions matching TRBD1. J lost 5 bases, V lost 3 bases, and 8 bases had no gene match. The CDR3 length is 16 residues. The germline V gene encodes CDR1 SGHRS and CDR2 YFSETQ. In DNA, the CDR3 is TGCGCCAGCAGCTCCACAGGGGTCGAGGATAATTCACCCCTCCACTTT. This gives the protein CASSSTGVEDNSPLHF. Complete variable domain (other parts from reference TRBV5-1 and TRBJ1-6): KAGVTQTPRYLIKTRGQQVTLSCSPISGHRSVSWYQQTPGQGLQFLFEYFSETQRNKGNFPGRFSGRQFSNSRSEMNVSTLELGDSALYLCASSSTGVEDNSPLHFGNGTRLTVT.

The chain carries TRBV19 and TRBJ2-7, with 7 bases that match TRBD2. CDR1 is LNHDA, CDR2 SQIVND, per germline (reference sequence). V lost 3 bases and J lost 4; bases outside the gene matches: 9. The CDR3 contains 15 residues. The CDR3 spells CASSIQAGPEYEQYF. CDR3 nucleotides: TGTGCCAGTAGTATTCAAGCGGGGCCGGAGTACGAGCAGTACTTC.

The count of this clone is one. At one end, the junction sequence differs from germline, possibly due to a read error. The chain carries TRBV7-7 and TRBJ2-5; either TRBD1 or TRBD2 may supply D (5 bases each). CDR3 length equals 15 residues. CDR1 is SSHAT and CDR2 is FNYEAQ in the germline V gene (reference sequence). The CDR3 reads CASSLGTTDQETQYF. CDR3 bases: TGTGCTAGCAGCCTAGGGACGACAGATCAAGAGACCCAGTACTTC.

This clone has only a few counts. The gene calls are TRBV11-2 and TRBJ2-1; tentative D call: TRBD2 (5 bases). The CDR3 has 16 residues. The V and J ends lost 4 bases and 0 bases respectively, with 13 bases between them. Germline V gene sequence: CDR1 SGHAT, CDR2 FQNNGV. In nucleotides, the CDR3 is TGTGCCAGCAGCTGGAGGTGGGGTAGCTCCTACAATGAGCAGTTCTTC. Translation gives CASSWRWGSSYNEQFF.

This clone was picked up many times. This chain connects TRBV10-3 to TRBJ2-7, with D perhaps matching TRBD1 (5 bases). Germline CDR1 ENHRY, CDR2 SYGVKD. The CDR3 loop spans 12 amino acids. V lost 11 bases to trimming and J lost 10 bases, with 21 bases between them. CDR3 DNA sequence: TGTGCCGCCCACTCCTCAGGGTGGGAACAGTACTTC. The encoded protein is CAAHSSGWEQYF.

The chain carries TRBV7-3 and TRBJ2-3, with TRBD2 as a possible D gene (5 bases). This CDR3 spans 13 amino acids. The germline V and J ends were trimmed by 4 bases and 3 bases, with 8 bases remaining between them. Germline CDR1 is SGHTA and CDR2 is FQGTGA. CDR3 region: CASSYPGTDTQYF. DNA of the CDR3: TGTGCCAGCAGCTACCCGGGAACAGATACGCAGTATTTT. Using reference TRBV7-3 and TRBJ2-3 for the parts outside the CDR3, the full variable domain is GAGVSQTPSNKVTEKGKYVELRCDPISGHTALYWYRQSLGQGPEFLIYFQGTGAADDSGLPNDRFFAVRPEGSVSTLKIQRTERGDSAVYLCASSYPGTDTQYFGPGTRLTVL.

This clone has only a few counts. V gene TRBV2 combines with J gene TRBJ2-7, with D hard to call. CDR3 size: 11 residues. Germline lookup yields CDR1 SNHLY and CDR2 FYNNEI. V lost 3 bases and J lost 5, with 5 bases in between. CDR3 residues: CASSDSNEQYF. In DNA form, the CDR3 reads TGTGCCAGCAGTGATAGTAACGAGCAGTACTTC.

The chain joins TRBV6-5 to TRBJ1-4; the D is unclear. Trimming took off 6 bases at V and 8 bases at J, with 16 bases between the two ends. Germline CDR1 and CDR2: MNHEY and SVGAGI. The CDR3 is 14 amino acids. The CDR3, as DNA: TGTGCCAGCAGAACGGTCACTGGGGAGGAAAAACTGTTTTTT. This encodes CASRTVTGEEKLFF.

The chain combines TRBV28 with TRBJ2-2; 9 bases align to TRBD2. CDR3 length equals 19 residues. The trim removed 3 bases at V and 1 base at J, leaving 12 bases unmatched. Per the germline V gene, CDR1 is MDHEN and CDR2 is SYDVKM. For the CDR3, the DNA is TGTGCCAGCAGTTTTATTCCGCCTAGCGGGACGATGAACACCGGGGAGCTGTTTTTT. Protein product: CASSFIPPSGTMNTGELFF. Full variable domain (outside the CDR3, taken from reference TRBV28 and TRBJ2-2): DVKVTQSSRYLVKRTGEKVFLECVQDMDHENMFWYRQDPGLGLRLIYFSYDVKMKEKGDIPEGYSVSREKKERFSLILESASTNQTSMYLCASSFIPPSGTMNTGELFFGEGSRLTVL.

CDR3 sequence: CASSYSSSHEQFF. DNA of the CDR3: TGTGCCAGCAGTTACTCGAGCTCCCATGAGCAGTTCTTC. V and J are TRBV6-6 and TRBJ2-1; D remains unclear. Trimming shortened V by 0 bases and J by 8 bases, and 8 bases separated the two germline ends. This CDR3 contains 13 residues. Germline V gene lookup returns CDR1 MNHNY and CDR2 SVGAGI (reference sequence).

This chain links TRBV14 with TRBJ2-5, with 8 positions matching TRBD2. Germline CDR1 is SGHDN and CDR2 is FVKESK. The CDR3 consists of 14 residues. The V segment lost 3 bases and the J segment 3 bases; nucleotides outside the gene matches: 3. Written as DNA, the CDR3 is TGTGCCAGCAGCCACTTCGGGGGGGAAGAGACCCAGTACTTC. It specifies CASSHFGGEETQYF.

V and J are TRBV3-1 (or the pseudogene TRBV3-2) and TRBJ1-6, with D uncertain. There are 15 residues in the CDR3. Germline assignment: CDR1 LGHDT and CDR2 YNNKEL (reference sequence). The ends were cut back, 1 base at V and 3 bases at J, with 7 bases in the middle. For the CDR3, the DNA is TGTGCCAGCAGCCAAGGGTCAGTCTATAATTCACCCCTCCACTTT. Translating gives CASSQGSVYNSPLHF.

The V and J genes are TRBV4-2 and TRBJ1-1, with D perhaps TRBD1 (5 bases). This CDR3 comprises 14 residues. Trimming removed 4 bases from V and 6 bases from J, with 15 bases in between. From germline, CDR1 is LGHNA and CDR2 YNFKEQ. CDR3: CASSLWGFQAEAFF. The CDR3 coding sequence is TGTGCCAGCAGCCTGTGGGGCTTCCAGGCTGAAGCTTTCTTT.

As regards this clone: Other nucleotide sequences from this sample produce the same CDR3. V gene TRBV5-1 combines with J gene TRBJ2-5; D possibly corresponds to TRBD2 (6 bases). The V end was cut by 0 bases, the J end by 4 bases, with 13 bases between. Germline V CDR1 and CDR2: SGHRS, YFSETQ. The CDR3 has 15 amino acids. CDR3: CASSLAPGVGETQYF. Here the CDR3 DNA reads TGCGCCAGCAGCTTGGCGCCGGGAGTGGGAGAGACCCAGTACTTC.

The gene calls are TRBV9 and TRBJ2-1; 14 bases align to TRBD2. Trimming at V came to 0 bases and at J to 6 bases, leaving 8 bases not matched to a gene. Germline V CDR1 and CDR2: SGDLS, YYNGEE. The CDR3 loop spans 18 amino acids. CDR3 residues: CASSVGVGTSGRINEQFF. CDR3 nucleotide sequence: TGTGCCAGCAGCGTAGGCGTAGGGACTAGCGGGAGAATCAATGAGCAGTTCTTC.